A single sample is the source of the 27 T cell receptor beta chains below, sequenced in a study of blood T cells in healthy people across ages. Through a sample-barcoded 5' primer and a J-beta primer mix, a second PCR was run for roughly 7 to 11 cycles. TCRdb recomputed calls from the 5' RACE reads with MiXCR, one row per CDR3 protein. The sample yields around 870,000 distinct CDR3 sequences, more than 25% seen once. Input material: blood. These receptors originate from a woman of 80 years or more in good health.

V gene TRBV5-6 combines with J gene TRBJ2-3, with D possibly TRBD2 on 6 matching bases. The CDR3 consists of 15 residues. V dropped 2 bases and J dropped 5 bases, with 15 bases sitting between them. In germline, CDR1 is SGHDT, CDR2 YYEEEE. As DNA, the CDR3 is TGTGCCAGCAGCTTTGAGGGAGGTTGGGGAGATACGCAGTATTTT. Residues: CASSFEGGWGDTQYF.

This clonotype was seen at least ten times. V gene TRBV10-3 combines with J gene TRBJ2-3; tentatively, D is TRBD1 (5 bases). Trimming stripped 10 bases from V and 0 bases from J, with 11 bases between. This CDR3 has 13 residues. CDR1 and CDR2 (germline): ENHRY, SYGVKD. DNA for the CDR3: TGTGCCAACCGACAGAGTAGCACAGATACGCAGTATTTT. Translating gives CANRQSSTDTQYF.

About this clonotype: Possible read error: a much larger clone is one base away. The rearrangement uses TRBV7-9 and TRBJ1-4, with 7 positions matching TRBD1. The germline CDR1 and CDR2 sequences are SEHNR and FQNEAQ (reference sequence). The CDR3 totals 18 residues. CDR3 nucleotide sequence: TGTGTCAGCAGTCGAAGCGGAGGGGACAGAGCAACTAATGAAAAACTGTTTTTT. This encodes CVSSRSGGDRATNEKLFF.

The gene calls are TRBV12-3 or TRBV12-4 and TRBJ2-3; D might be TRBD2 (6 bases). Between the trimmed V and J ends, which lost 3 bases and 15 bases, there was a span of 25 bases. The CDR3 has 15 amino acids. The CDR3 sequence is CASSFSGTGADTEYF. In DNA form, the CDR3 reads TGTGCCAGCAGTTTCTCAGGGACTGGCGCAGATACGGAATATTTT.

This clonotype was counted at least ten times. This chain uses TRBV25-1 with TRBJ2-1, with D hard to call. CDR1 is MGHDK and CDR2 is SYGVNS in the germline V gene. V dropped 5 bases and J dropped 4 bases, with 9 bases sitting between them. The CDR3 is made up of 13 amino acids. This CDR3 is CASSMGKYNEQFF. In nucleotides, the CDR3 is TGTGCCAGCAGTATGGGGAAGTACAATGAGCAGTTCTTC.

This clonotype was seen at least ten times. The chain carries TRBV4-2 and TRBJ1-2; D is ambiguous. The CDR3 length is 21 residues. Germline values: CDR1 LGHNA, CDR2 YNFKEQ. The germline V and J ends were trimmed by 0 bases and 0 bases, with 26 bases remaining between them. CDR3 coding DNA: TGTGCCAGCAGCCAAGAGAGGAGGGCGAATTTCTTAATTGAAGCTAACTATGGCTACACCTTC. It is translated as CASSQERRANFLIEANYGYTF.

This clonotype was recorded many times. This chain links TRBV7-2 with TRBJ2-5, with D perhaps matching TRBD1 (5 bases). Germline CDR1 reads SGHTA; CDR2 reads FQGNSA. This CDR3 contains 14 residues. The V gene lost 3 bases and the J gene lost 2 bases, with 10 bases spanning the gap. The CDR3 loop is CASSFARAQETQYF. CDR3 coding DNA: TGTGCCAGCAGCTTTGCCAGGGCTCAAGAGACCCAGTACTTC. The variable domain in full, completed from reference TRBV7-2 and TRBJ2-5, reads GAGVSQSPSNKVTEKGKDVELRCDPISGHTALYWYRQSLGQGLEFLIYFQGNSAPDKSGLPSDRFSAERTGGSVSTLTIQRTQQEDSAVYLCASSFARAQETQYFGPGTRLLVL.

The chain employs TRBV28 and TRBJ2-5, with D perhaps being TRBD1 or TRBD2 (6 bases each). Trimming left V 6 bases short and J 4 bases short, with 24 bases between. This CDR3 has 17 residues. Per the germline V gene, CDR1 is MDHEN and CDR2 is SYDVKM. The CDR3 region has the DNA TGTGCCAGCAGAATTCAGGGAGGACAGTGGGTAGGAGAGACCCAGTACTTC. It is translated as CASRIQGGQWVGETQYF.

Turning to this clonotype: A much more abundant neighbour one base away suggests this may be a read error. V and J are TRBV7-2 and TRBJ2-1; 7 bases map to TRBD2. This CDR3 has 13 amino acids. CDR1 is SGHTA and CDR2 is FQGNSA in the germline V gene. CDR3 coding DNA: TGTGCCGGCAGCTTAGGGAGCGGGGCCGGGCAGTTCTTC. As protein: CAGSLGSGAGQFF.

In DNA, the CDR3 is TGCAGTGGGACAGGGTTGGCGACAGATACGCAGTATTTT. This translates into CSGTGLATDTQYF. This chain links TRBV20-1 with TRBJ2-3, with 8 bases fitting TRBD1. There are 13 residues in the CDR3. V dropped 7 bases and J dropped 3; count of bases not matched to a gene: 6. Germline CDR1 and CDR2: DFQATT and SNEGSKA (reference sequence).

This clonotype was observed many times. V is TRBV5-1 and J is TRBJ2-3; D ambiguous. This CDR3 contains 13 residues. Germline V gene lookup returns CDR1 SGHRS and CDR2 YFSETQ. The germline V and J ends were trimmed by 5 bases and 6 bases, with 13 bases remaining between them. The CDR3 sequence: CASRSADTDTQYF. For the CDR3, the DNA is TGCGCCAGCAGATCGGCAGATACGGATACGCAGTATTTT.

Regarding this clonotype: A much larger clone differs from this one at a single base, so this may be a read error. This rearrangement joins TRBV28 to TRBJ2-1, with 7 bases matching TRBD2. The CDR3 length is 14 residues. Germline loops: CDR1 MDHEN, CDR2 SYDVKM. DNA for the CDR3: TGTGTCAGCAGTTCGGGGGGATCACTCAATGAGCAGTTCTTC. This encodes CVSSSGGSLNEQFF.

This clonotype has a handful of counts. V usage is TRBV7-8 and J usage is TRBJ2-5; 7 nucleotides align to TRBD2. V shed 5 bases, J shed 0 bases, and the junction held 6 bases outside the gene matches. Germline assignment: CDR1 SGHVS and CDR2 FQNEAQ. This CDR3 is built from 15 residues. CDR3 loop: CASSIRGEYQETQYF. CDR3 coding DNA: TGTGCCAGCAGCATACGGGGGGAGTACCAAGAGACCCAGTACTTC.

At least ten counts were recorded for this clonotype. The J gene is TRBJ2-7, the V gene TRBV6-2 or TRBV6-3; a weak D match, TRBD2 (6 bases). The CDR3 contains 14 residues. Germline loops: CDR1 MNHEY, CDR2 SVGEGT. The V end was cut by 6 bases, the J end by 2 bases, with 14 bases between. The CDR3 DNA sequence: TGTGCCAGCAGGGATCGGGACTTAACCTACGAGCAGTACTTC. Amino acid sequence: CASRDRDLTYEQYF.

The CDR3 is CASSQDERGGKLFF. The CDR3 DNA sequence: TGTGCCAGCAGCCAAGATGAAAGGGGCGGAAAACTGTTTTTT. This chain joins TRBV3-1 and TRBJ1-4; D perhaps matches TRBD1 (5 bases). Germline V gene sequence: CDR1 LGHDT, CDR2 YNNKEL (reference sequence). Trimming cost V 0 bases and J 10 bases, with 12 bases left between them. The CDR3 runs to 14 residues.

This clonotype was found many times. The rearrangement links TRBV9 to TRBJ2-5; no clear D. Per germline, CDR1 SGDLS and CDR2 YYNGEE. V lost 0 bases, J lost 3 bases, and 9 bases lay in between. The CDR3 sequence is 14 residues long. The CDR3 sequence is CASSVGLAEETQYF. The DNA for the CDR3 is TGTGCCAGCAGCGTAGGTCTGGCAGAAGAGACCCAGTACTTC.

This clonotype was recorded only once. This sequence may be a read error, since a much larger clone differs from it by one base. The CDR3 here is CAGSPFGQGLEQYF. The CDR3 region has the DNA TGTGCCGGCAGCCCCTTTGGGCAGGGGCTCGAGCAGTACTTC. V gene TRBV6-2 or TRBV6-3 combines with J gene TRBJ2-5, with D possibly being TRBD1 (6 bases). The J call is in doubt because the DNA end fits TRBJ2-7 better. CDR1 MNHEY and CDR2 SVGEGT come from the germline V gene. This CDR3 comprises 14 residues.

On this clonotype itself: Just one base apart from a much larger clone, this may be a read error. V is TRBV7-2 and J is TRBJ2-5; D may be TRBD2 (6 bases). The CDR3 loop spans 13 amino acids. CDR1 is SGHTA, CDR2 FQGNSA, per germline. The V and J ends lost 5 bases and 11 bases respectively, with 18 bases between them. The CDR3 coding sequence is TGTGCCAGCAGCCGTAGTGCGGGGTTGGAGCAGTACTTC. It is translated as CASSRSAGLEQYF.

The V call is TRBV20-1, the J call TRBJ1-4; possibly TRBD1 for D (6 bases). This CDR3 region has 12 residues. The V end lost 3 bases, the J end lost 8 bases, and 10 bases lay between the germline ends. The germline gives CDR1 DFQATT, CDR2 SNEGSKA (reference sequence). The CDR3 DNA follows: TGCAGTGCTAGGAACGACAGGGAAAAACTGTTTTTT. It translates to CSARNDREKLFF.

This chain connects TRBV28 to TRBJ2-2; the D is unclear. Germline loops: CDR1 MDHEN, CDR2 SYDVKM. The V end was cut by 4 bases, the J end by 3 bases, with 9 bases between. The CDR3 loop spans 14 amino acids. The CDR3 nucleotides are TGTGCCAGCAGTTCATCCACACACACCGGGGAGCTGTTTTTT. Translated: CASSSSTHTGELFF.

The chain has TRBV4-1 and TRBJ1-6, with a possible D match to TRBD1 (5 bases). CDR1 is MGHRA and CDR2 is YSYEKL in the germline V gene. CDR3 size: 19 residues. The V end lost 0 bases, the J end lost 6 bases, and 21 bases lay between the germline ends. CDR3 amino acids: CASSQDPQGASPLNSPLHF. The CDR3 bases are TGCGCCAGCAGCCAAGATCCCCAGGGCGCAAGCCCCCTTAATTCACCCCTCCACTTT.

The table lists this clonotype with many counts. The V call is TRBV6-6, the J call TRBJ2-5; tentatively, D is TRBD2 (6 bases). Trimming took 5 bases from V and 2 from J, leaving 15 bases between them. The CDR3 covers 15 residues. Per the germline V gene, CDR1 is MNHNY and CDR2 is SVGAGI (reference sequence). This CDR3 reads CASSGWAGTQETQYF. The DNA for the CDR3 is TGTGCCAGCAGTGGATGGGCAGGGACTCAAGAGACCCAGTACTTC.

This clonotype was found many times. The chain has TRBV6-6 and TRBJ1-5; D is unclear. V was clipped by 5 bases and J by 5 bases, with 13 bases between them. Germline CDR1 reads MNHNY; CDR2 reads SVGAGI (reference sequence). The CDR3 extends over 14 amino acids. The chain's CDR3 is CASSPHSSDQPQHF. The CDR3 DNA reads TGTGCCAGCAGTCCCCATTCGTCGGATCAGCCCCAGCATTTT.

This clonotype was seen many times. CDR3 coding DNA: TGCGCCAGCAGCTCTGGGACTAGCGTTAGCACAGATACGCAGTATTTT. Amino acids: CASSSGTSVSTDTQYF. The V gene is TRBV5-1, the J gene TRBJ2-3; 10 bases agree with TRBD2. The length of the CDR3 is 16 residues. Trimming cost V 3 bases and J 0 bases; bases outside gene matches: 4. Germline loops: CDR1 SGHRS, CDR2 YFSETQ. The full variable domain, rest sourced from reference TRBV5-1 and TRBJ2-3, is KAGVTQTPRYLIKTRGQQVTLSCSPISGHRSVSWYQQTPGQGLQFLFEYFSETQRNKGNFPGRFSGRQFSNSRSEMNVSTLELGDSALYLCASSSGTSVSTDTQYFGPGTRLTVL.

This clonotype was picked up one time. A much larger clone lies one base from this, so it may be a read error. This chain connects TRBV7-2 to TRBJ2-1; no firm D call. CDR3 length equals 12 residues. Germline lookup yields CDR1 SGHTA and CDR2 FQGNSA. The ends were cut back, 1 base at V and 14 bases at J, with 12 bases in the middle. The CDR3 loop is CASSLEVGREFF. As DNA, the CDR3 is TGTGCCAGCAGCTTAGAGGTTGGTCGCGAGTTCTTC.

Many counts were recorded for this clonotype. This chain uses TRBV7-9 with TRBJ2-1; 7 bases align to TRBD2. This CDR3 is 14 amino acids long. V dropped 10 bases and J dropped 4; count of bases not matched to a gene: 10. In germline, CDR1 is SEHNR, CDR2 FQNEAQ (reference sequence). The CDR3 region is CAIVIGEGYNEQFF. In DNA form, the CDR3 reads TGTGCCATCGTAATTGGGGAGGGATACAATGAGCAGTTCTTC.

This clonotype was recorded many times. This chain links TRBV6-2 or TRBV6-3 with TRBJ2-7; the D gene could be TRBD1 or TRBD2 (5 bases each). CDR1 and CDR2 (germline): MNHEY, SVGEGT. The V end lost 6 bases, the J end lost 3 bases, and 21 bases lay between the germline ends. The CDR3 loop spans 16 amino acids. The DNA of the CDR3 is TGTGCCAGCAGGCTGGGGACGGCGAATACTATCTACGAGCAGTACTTC. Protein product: CASRLGTANTIYEQYF.